Following are 23 T cell receptor beta chains from one sample sequenced in a study of blood T cells in healthy people across ages. Alongside a J-beta primer mix, a sample-barcoded 5' primer served in a second PCR lasting about 7 to 12 cycles. Each CDR3 protein gets one entry after TCRdb re-called the 5' RACE reads with MiXCR. The profile covers about 900,000 distinct CDR3 sequences, with roughly 43% appearing a single time and under 15% taken by the ten largest. Specimen: blood. The source is a man aged 30 to 39 in good health.

This clonotype was seen just once. This chain uses TRBV4-1 with TRBJ2-7, with 7 bases that match TRBD1. Germline V CDR1 and CDR2: MGHRA, YSYEKL. Unmatched junction bases numbered 7, after V lost 6 bases and J lost 2 bases. The CDR3 extends over 14 amino acids. CDR3 protein: CASRVDRDPYEQYF. CDR3 DNA sequence: TGCGCCAGCAGGGTTGACAGGGACCCCTACGAGCAGTACTTC.

The CDR3 protein is CASSYSPAPENTGELFF. CDR3 DNA sequence: TGTGCCAGCAGTTACTCCCCGGCGCCCGAGAACACCGGGGAGCTGTTTTTT. The chain carries TRBV6-5 and TRBJ2-2, with D unclear. V lost 0 bases and J lost 1, with 12 bases in between. Per the germline V gene, CDR1 is MNHEY and CDR2 is SVGAGI. CDR3 length equals 17 residues.

The chain couples TRBV5-5 to TRBJ2-3; tentatively, D is TRBD2 (6 bases). Germline values: CDR1 SGHKS, CDR2 YYEKEE (reference sequence). The CDR3 sequence is 15 residues long. The ends were cut back, 1 base at V and 2 bases at J, with 11 bases in the middle. For the CDR3, the DNA is TGTGCCAGCAGCTTGCTCGGGGGATACACAGATACGCAGTATTTT. Translated, it gives CASSLLGGYTDTQYF.

The chain is built from TRBV7-9 and TRBJ2-1; no definite D call. The CDR3 is made up of 16 amino acids. The ends were cut back, 3 bases at V and 2 bases at J, with 14 bases in the middle. In germline, CDR1 is SEHNR, CDR2 FQNEAQ (reference sequence). The CDR3 spells CASSLSPDPPYNEQFF. The DNA of the CDR3 is TGTGCCAGCAGCTTGAGCCCGGACCCCCCCTACAATGAGCAGTTCTTC.

The V call is TRBV27, the J call TRBJ2-6; D is perhaps TRBD1 or TRBD2 (6 bases each). The germline V gene encodes CDR1 MNHEY and CDR2 SMNVEV (reference sequence). Trimming stripped 5 bases from V and 0 bases from J, with 14 bases between. The CDR3 is 17 residues long. The CDR3 region is CASSPRGRSSGANVLTF. The CDR3 nucleotides are TGTGCCAGCAGTCCCCGGGGGCGGTCCTCTGGGGCCAACGTCCTGACTTTC.

The chain combines TRBV25-1 with TRBJ2-1; D unclear. CDR1 MGHDK and CDR2 SYGVNS come from the germline V gene. The length of the CDR3 is 13 residues. Trimming took off 4 bases at V and 7 bases at J, with 11 bases between the two ends. The CDR3 loop reads CASSVISGNEQFF. CDR3 DNA: TGTGCCAGCAGTGTTATCTCCGGGAATGAGCAGTTCTTC.

This clonotype was picked up a small number of times. V gene TRBV10-3 combines with J gene TRBJ2-1, with TRBD2 identical over 10 bases. Germline loops: CDR1 ENHRY, CDR2 SYGVKD. CDR3 length equals 14 residues. Unmatched junction bases numbered 8, after V lost 10 bases and J lost 5 bases. CDR3 nucleotides: TGTGCCACCGATAGCGGGGGGCCTAACAATGAGCAGTTCTTC. It translates to CATDSGGPNNEQFF.

J is TRBJ1-1 and V is TRBV5-1; the D is unclear. The CDR3 is made up of 15 amino acids. Germline values: CDR1 SGHRS, CDR2 YFSETQ. V gave up 2 bases and J gave up 0 bases, with 11 bases separating them. CDR3: CASSLTGQVNTEAFF. The CDR3 DNA follows: TGCGCCAGCAGCTTAACCGGGCAGGTGAACACTGAAGCTTTCTTT.

The V and J genes are TRBV12-3 or TRBV12-4 and TRBJ2-3; TRBD2 matches 10 bases. The CDR3 contains 15 residues. The trim removed 5 bases at V and 4 bases at J, leaving 6 bases unmatched. This CDR3 is CASSHSGGIADTQYF. In nucleotides, the CDR3 is TGTGCCAGCAGTCATAGCGGGGGGATAGCAGATACGCAGTATTTT.

As for this clonotype: A junction end diverges from the germline sequence, so it may reflect a read error. V is TRBV20-1 and J is TRBJ2-7; TRBD1 aligns across 9 bases. Germline V lookup: CDR1 DFQATT, CDR2 SNEGSKA (reference sequence). The CDR3 extends over 13 amino acids. CDR3 region: CSTRQGVSYEQYF. The CDR3 region has the DNA TGCAGTACTAGACAGGGGGTATCCTACGAGCAGTACTTC.

For this clonotype: One end of the junction varies from germline; a read error may be responsible. The chain joins TRBV3-1 to TRBJ2-1; 9 bases match TRBD2. CDR3 length: 17 residues. Germline V gene sequence: CDR1 LGHDT, CDR2 YNNKEL (reference sequence). The CDR3 sequence: CVSSQDAGTSSYNEQVF. CDR3 bases: TGTGTCAGCAGCCAAGATGCGGGGACTAGCTCCTACAATGAGCAGGTCTTC.

This clonotype occurred a few times. The chain combines TRBV10-3 with TRBJ2-4, with 7 bases fitting TRBD1. The V and J ends lost 2 bases and 15 bases, in that order; junction bases with no gene match: 7. The germline V gene encodes CDR1 ENHRY and CDR2 SYGVKD. The CDR3 totals 12 residues. The CDR3 is CAISEGRGYPYF. The CDR3 DNA is TGTGCCATCAGTGAGGGCAGGGGGTATCCGTACTTC.

The chain joins TRBV7-2 to TRBJ2-4, with unresolved D. The assigned J gene may be wrong: the sequence end matches TRBJ2-7 better. The CDR3 is made up of 12 amino acids. CDR1 SGHTA and CDR2 FQGNSA come from the germline V gene. As DNA, the CDR3 is TGTACCAGCAGCTTAGGGGGATACGAGCAGTACTTC. Its protein is CTSSLGGYEQYF.

This chain connects TRBV29-1 to TRBJ2-7; 7 bases fit TRBD2. From germline, CDR1 is SQVTM and CDR2 ANQGSEA. The CDR3 extends over 16 amino acids. With 0 bases clipped from V and 3 bases from J, the junction kept 11 bases outside the gene matches. CDR3 nucleotide sequence: TGCAGCGTTGAAGATCAGACAGCGGGGAGGGACTACGAGCAGTACTTC. It specifies CSVEDQTAGRDYEQYF.

This clonotype showed up many times. The chain has TRBV20-1 and TRBJ2-7, with 11 bases aligning to TRBD1. The CDR3 runs 15 residues. Germline CDR1 DFQATT, CDR2 SNEGSKA (reference sequence). The ends lost 7 bases at V and 3 bases at J; junction bases unmatched: 11. In DNA, the CDR3 is TGCAGTGTTGCCGGGACAGGGGGTAGAAACTACGAGCAGTACTTC. Translated: CSVAGTGGRNYEQYF.

The chain combines TRBV6-5 with TRBJ1-2; D perhaps matches TRBD1 (5 bases). The CDR3 length is 15 residues. CDR1 and CDR2 from the germline V gene are MNHEY and SVGAGI. The germline V and J ends were trimmed by 5 bases and 0 bases, with 13 bases remaining between them. For the CDR3, the DNA is TGTGCCAGCAGTAGCGACAGAAACGCTAACTATGGCTACACCTTC. Translated: CASSSDRNANYGYTF.

The rearrangement joins TRBV29-1 to TRBJ2-3, with D perhaps matching TRBD2 (6 bases). This CDR3 is built from 14 residues. V was cut by 2 bases and J by 4 bases, with 13 bases left in between. Per the germline V gene, CDR1 is SQVTM and CDR2 is ANQGSEA. In DNA form, the CDR3 reads TGCAGCGTTGAAATAGGGACTTCCCCAGATACGCAGTATTTT. Its protein product is CSVEIGTSPDTQYF.

This clonotype was observed a handful of times. The chain combines TRBV7-9 with TRBJ2-7; 11 bases match TRBD2. V was clipped by 7 bases and J by 4 bases; unmatched bases: 12. The CDR3 is made up of 16 amino acids. The V gene's germline CDR1 is SEHNR and CDR2 FQNEAQ (reference sequence). The CDR3 DNA reads as TGTGCCAGCACCGAGACGGGACTAGCGGTTAGTTACGAGCAGTACTTC. As protein: CASTETGLAVSYEQYF. The complete variable domain, with remaining parts taken from reference TRBV7-9 and TRBJ2-7, reads DTGVSQNPRHKITKRGQNVTFRCDPISEHNRLYWYRQTLGQGPEFLTYFQNEAQLEKSRLLSDRFSAERPKGSFSTLEIQRTEQGDSAMYLCASTETGLAVSYEQYFGPGTRLTVT.

The chain's CDR3 is CAISEGPPAHYEQYF. The CDR3 coding sequence is TGTGCCATCAGTGAGGGACCGCCTGCCCACTACGAGCAGTACTTC. The chain couples TRBV10-3 to TRBJ2-5, with D unclear. TRBJ2-7 explains the end of the DNA better; the J call may be wrong. CDR3 length: 15 residues. Per germline, CDR1 ENHRY and CDR2 SYGVKD.

The table lists this clonotype with many counts. The chain combines TRBV7-2 with TRBJ2-7; no clear D. This CDR3 comprises 11 residues. V lost 5 bases and J lost 6, with 8 bases in between. From germline, CDR1 is SGHTA and CDR2 FQGNSA. CDR3 region: CASSPAVEQYF. The CDR3 DNA reads as TGTGCCAGCAGCCCAGCAGTCGAGCAGTACTTC.

The chain carries TRBV2 and TRBJ2-1, with no clear D. The length of the CDR3 is 13 residues. Between the trimmed V and J ends, which lost 3 bases and 5 bases, there was a span of 8 bases. The germline gives CDR1 SNHLY, CDR2 FYNNEI. This CDR3 reads CASSDDWNNEQFF. CDR3 nucleotide sequence: TGTGCCAGCAGTGACGACTGGAACAATGAGCAGTTCTTC. Full variable domain (missing parts from reference TRBV2 and TRBJ2-1): EPEVTQTPSHQVTQMGQEVILRCVPISNHLYFYWYRQILGQKVEFLVSFYNNEISEKSEIFDDQFSVERPDGSNFTLKIRSTKLEDSAMYFCASSDDWNNEQFFGPGTRLTVL.

The DNA of the CDR3 is TGCAGTGCTCCCACCAGCGGGGGACAAGAGACCCAGTACTTC. Amino acid sequence: CSAPTSGGQETQYF. The genes are TRBV20-1 and TRBJ2-7; 8 bases fit TRBD2. The J call may be mistaken, given a closer DNA end match to TRBJ2-5. Germline V CDR1 and CDR2: DFQATT, SNEGSKA (reference sequence). The CDR3 runs to 14 residues.

This clonotype was seen a handful of times. The J gene is TRBJ2-1, the V gene TRBV5-1; perhaps TRBD1 as D (6 bases). CDR1 SGHRS and CDR2 YFSETQ come from the germline V gene. The CDR3 loop spans 14 amino acids. The germline V and J ends were trimmed by 3 bases and 6 bases, with 13 bases remaining between them. CDR3: CASSSGHYGNEQFF. CDR3 nucleotide sequence: TGCGCCAGCAGCTCGGGACACTACGGCAATGAGCAGTTCTTC.